Described below is a single TCR beta chain sequence and its context. The antigen is not known. CDR3 length: 13 amino acids. V was clipped by 6 bases and J by 4 bases; unmatched bases: 2. Germline CDR1 reads LGHDT; CDR2 reads YNNKEL (reference sequence). The sample belongs to a study of T cell responses to AZD1222 COVID-19 vaccine. Study-level findings and limits: Compared with day 0, the breadth and depth of the Spike-specific TCR repertoire rose significantly after two doses of AZD1222.

Profiling relied on immunoSEQ multiplex PCR, and the TCRdb table lists in-frame clones only, not all of them. The sample lists around 110,000 clones, about 90% occurring once. This clonotype was obtained from an adult in good health. This rearrangement joins TRBV3-1 (or the pseudogene TRBV3-2) to TRBJ2-7, with 11 positions matching TRBD1. The sample in question was peripheral blood, obtained on day 0 of AZD1222 vaccination. In DNA form, the CDR3 reads TGTGCCAGCAGGCGGGACAGGGGGTACGAGCAGTACTTC. Encoded protein: CASRRDRGYEQYF.